This T cell receptor (beta chain) came from a study of metastatic and nonmetastatic thyroid tumors. About the study: Across peripheral blood and tumor or nodule tissue samples taken from malignant and benign thyroid patients, the repertoires were compared with one another.

All patients were treatment-naive before thyroid surgery. Between the trimmed V and J ends, which lost 2 bases and 4 bases, there was a span of 12 bases. The CDR3 runs to 14 residues. Looked up from germline, CDR1 is MNHNS and CDR2 is SASEGT. Original analysis: Using the CDR3 differences seen across clinicopathological groups, the authors built a distant-metastasis classifier for papillary thyroid cancer, which was meant to discriminate distant-metastatic patients. TCRdb used MiXCR to call clones anew from the PCR reads. It is TCRdb's table, rather than the study itself, that gives the V and J calls and clone size. The profile covers under 40,000 clones, with roughly 15% appearing a single time and less than 7.5% taken by the ten largest. This clone is medium-sized (0.01 to 0.1%) within its sample. Its antigen is not identified. The study, taken as a whole, reports: Benign nodules reportedly had significantly lower TCR beta diversity than malignant thyroid tumors in blood and tumor.

The chain employs TRBV6-1 and TRBJ2-7; D unclear. The clonotype comes from a male donor with papillary thyroid cancer or a benign thyroid nodule (not recorded which). Some clones in this sample may be carry-over from other donors' samples. The sample consisted of blood. The CDR3 nucleotides read TGTGCCAGCAGTGAATCAGTCTTCGGATACGAGCAGTACTTC. Residues: CASSESVFGYEQYF.